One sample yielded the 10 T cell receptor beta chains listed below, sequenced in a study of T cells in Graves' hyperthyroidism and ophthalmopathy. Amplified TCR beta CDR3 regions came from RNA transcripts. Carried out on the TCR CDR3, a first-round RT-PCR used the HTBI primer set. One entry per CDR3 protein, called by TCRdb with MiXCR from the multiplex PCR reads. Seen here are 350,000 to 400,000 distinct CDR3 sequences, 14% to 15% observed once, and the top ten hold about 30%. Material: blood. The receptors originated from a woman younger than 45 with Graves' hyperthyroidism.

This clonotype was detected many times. The CDR3 sequence: CASHGYEQYF. The CDR3 coding sequence is TGTGCCAGCCACGGGTACGAGCAGTACTTC. The genes are TRBV2 and TRBJ2-7; D remains ambiguous. The V end was cut by 8 bases, the J end by 4 bases, with 6 bases between. CDR1 and CDR2 (germline): SNHLY, FYNNEI. The CDR3 spans 10 residues.

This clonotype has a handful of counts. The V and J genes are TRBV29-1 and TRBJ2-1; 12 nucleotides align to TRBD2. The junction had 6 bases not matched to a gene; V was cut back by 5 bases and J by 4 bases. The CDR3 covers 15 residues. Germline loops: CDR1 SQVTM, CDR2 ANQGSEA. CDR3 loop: CSVQLGLAGYNEQFF. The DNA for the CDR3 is TGCAGCGTTCAACTCGGACTAGCGGGATACAATGAGCAGTTCTTC.

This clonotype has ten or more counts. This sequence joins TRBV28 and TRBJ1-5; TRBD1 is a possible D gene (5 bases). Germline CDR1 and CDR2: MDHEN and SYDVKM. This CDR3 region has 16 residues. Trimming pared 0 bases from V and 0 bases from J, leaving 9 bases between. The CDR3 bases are TGTGCCAGCAGTTTATGGACAGTCTCTAGCAATCAGCCCCAGCATTTT. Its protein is CASSLWTVSSNQPQHF.

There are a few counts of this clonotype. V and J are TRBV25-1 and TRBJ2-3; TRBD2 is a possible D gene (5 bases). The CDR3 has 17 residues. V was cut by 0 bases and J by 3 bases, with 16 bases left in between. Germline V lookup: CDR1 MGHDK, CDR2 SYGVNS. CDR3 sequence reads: CASSEYAGKVDTDTQYF. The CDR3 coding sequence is TGTGCCAGCAGTGAATACGCCGGGAAGGTAGATACAGATACGCAGTATTTT.

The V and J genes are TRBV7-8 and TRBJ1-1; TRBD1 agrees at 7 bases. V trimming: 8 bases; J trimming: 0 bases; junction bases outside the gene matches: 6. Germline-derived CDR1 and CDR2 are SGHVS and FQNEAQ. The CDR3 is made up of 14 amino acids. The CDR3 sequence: CASRDRVMNTEAFF. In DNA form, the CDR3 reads TGTGCCAGCCGAGACAGGGTGATGAACACTGAAGCTTTCTTT.

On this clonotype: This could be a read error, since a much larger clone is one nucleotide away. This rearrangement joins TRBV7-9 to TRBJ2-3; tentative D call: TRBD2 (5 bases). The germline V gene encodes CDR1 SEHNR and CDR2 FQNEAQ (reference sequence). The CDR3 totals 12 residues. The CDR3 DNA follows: TGTGCCGGCAGCTTTGTAGCGGATACGCAGTATTTT. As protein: CAGSFVADTQYF.

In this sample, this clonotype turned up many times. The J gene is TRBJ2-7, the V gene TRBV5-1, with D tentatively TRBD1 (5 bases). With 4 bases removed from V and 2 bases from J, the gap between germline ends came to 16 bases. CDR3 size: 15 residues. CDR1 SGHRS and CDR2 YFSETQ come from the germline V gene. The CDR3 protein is CASSRTPGRAYEQYF. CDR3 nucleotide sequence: TGCGCCAGCAGCCGGACACCGGGCCGAGCCTACGAGCAGTACTTC.

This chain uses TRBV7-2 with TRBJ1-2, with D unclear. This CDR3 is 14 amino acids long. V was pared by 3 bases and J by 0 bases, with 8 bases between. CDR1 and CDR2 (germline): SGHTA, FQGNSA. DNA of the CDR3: TGTGCCAGCAGCTTCGAGAGAACTAACTATGGCTACACCTTC. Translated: CASSFERTNYGYTF.

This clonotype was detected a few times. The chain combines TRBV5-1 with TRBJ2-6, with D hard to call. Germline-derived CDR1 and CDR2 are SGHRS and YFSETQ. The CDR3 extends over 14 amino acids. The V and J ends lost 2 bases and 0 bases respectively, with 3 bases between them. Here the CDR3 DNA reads TGCGCCAGCAGCTTCGCCTCTGGGGCCAACGTCCTGACTTTC. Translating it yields CASSFASGANVLTF.

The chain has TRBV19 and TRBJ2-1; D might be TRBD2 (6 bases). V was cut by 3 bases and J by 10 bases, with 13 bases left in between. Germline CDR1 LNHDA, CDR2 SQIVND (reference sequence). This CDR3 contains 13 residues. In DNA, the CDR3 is TGTGCCAGTAGTATCGGGAGTACGGGAGAGCAGTTCTTC. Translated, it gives CASSIGSTGEQFF.